The 32 T cell receptor beta chains given below trace back to one sample, sequenced in a study of OX40 agonist ivuxolimab in advanced cancers. Generated by immunoSEQ multiplex PCR, the TCRdb table keeps only in-frame clones and is missing some. The table shows more than 80,000 clones, with about nine tenths occurring only once. The sample in question was CD4+ or CD8+ T cells sorted from blood, obtained in a trial of the OX40 agonist ivuxolimab. These receptors originate from an adult with an advanced solid tumor such as melanoma, head and neck, liver or kidney cancer.

This clone turned up a few times. The gene calls are TRBV7-9 and TRBJ1-5; weak D call: TRBD1 (5 bases). V lost 1 base and J lost 1, with 14 bases in between. The germline V gene has CDR1 SEHNR and CDR2 FQNEAQ (reference sequence). This CDR3 comprises 17 residues. The CDR3 here is CASSLGASGGSNQPQHF. The DNA of the CDR3 is TGTGCCAGCAGCTTAGGGGCCTCCGGGGGGAGCAATCAGCCCCAGCATTTT.

The CDR3 nucleotides are TGTGCCAGCAGCTTAGTCCCCGGGGATACGCAGTATTTT. Amino acid sequence: CASSLVPGDTQYF. J is TRBJ2-3 and V is TRBV11-3; D remains unclear. This CDR3 region has 13 residues. The V and J ends lost 1 base and 6 bases respectively, with 8 bases between them. From germline, CDR1 is SGHNT and CDR2 YENEEA.

The gene calls are TRBV7-2 and TRBJ2-1; TRBD1 aligns across 12 bases. This CDR3 has 15 residues. The V and J ends lost 6 bases and 9 bases, in that order; junction bases with no gene match: 9. CDR1 SGHTA and CDR2 FQGNSA come from the germline V gene. CDR3 DNA: TGTGCCAGCAGAGGGGGACAGGGGGCCTTCAGTGAGCAGTTCTTC. Its translation: CASRGGQGAFSEQFF. Together with reference TRBV7-2 and TRBJ2-1, the CDR3 gives the full variable domain: GAGVSQSPSNKVTEKGKDVELRCDPISGHTALYWYRQSLGQGLEFLIYFQGNSAPDKSGLPSDRFSAERTGGSVSTLTIQRTQQEDSAVYLCASRGGQGAFSEQFFGPGTRLTVL.

This chain connects TRBV18 to TRBJ2-6; D is perhaps TRBD1 (5 bases). The CDR3 covers 15 residues. Trimming pared 2 bases from V and 3 bases from J, leaving 8 bases between. Per the germline V gene, CDR1 is KGHSH and CDR2 is LQKENI. CDR3 sequence: CASSPSGNGANVLTF. The CDR3 nucleotides are TGTGCCAGCTCACCATCAGGGAATGGGGCCAACGTCCTGACTTTC.

The J gene is TRBJ1-2, the V gene TRBV5-6; D is ambiguous. This CDR3 contains 12 residues. The germline V gene encodes CDR1 SGHDT and CDR2 YYEEEE. V was shortened by 1 base and J by 8 bases, with 9 bases between the two germline ends. The CDR3 sequence is CASSLLGQGYTF. The CDR3 nucleotides are TGTGCCAGCAGCTTGCTGGGTCAAGGCTACACCTTC. Full variable domain (rest looked up from reference TRBV5-6 and TRBJ1-2): DAGVTQSPTHLIKTRGQQVTLRCSPKSGHDTVSWYQQALGQGPQFIFQYYEEEERQRGNFPDRFSGHQFPNYSSELNVNALLLGDSALYLCASSLLGQGYTFGSGTRLTVV.

This clone has only a few counts. The genes are TRBV7-9 and TRBJ2-7, with D possibly matching TRBD2 (5 bases). The germline V gene has CDR1 SEHNR and CDR2 FQNEAQ (reference sequence). The CDR3 totals 16 residues. Trimming pared 1 base from V and 3 bases from J, leaving 16 bases between. CDR3 sequence: CASSLGGRAKNYEQYF. CDR3 DNA sequence: TGTGCCAGCAGCTTAGGTGGGAGAGCCAAGAACTACGAGCAGTACTTC. The variable domain in full, completed from reference TRBV7-9 and TRBJ2-7, reads DTGVSQNPRHKITKRGQNVTFRCDPISEHNRLYWYRQTLGQGPEFLTYFQNEAQLEKSRLLSDRFSAERPKGSFSTLEIQRTEQGDSAMYLCASSLGGRAKNYEQYFGPGTRLTVT.

In its sample, this clone was seen once. The chain has TRBV19 and TRBJ1-4, with D perhaps matching TRBD1 (5 bases). Trimming took off 5 bases at V and 7 bases at J, with 11 bases between the two ends. This CDR3 is 13 amino acids long. CDR1 and CDR2 (germline): LNHDA, SQIVND (reference sequence). CDR3 residues: CASSEGMSEKLFF. For the CDR3, the DNA is TGTGCCAGTAGTGAGGGGATGAGTGAAAAACTGTTTTTT.

This sequence joins TRBV11-1 and TRBJ2-3; tentatively, D is TRBD2 (6 bases). V shed 3 bases and J shed 7 bases, with 11 bases lying between them. The germline V gene encodes CDR1 SGHAT and CDR2 FQDESV (reference sequence). The CDR3 length is 13 residues. In nucleotides, the CDR3 is TGTGCCAGCAGCTTGCCTCGGGAGTATACGCAGTATTTT. Protein sequence: CASSLPREYTQYF.

The rearrangement joins TRBV28 to TRBJ2-1; 8 bases line up with TRBD2. Germline CDR1 and CDR2: MDHEN and SYDVKM. J was trimmed by 8 bases and V by 2 bases; bases with no gene match: 8. CDR3 length: 15 amino acids. CDR3 amino acids: CASSLGLAGVHEQFF. CDR3 coding DNA: TGTGCCAGCAGTTTAGGGCTAGCGGGTGTTCATGAGCAGTTCTTC.

The J gene is TRBJ1-2, the V gene TRBV6-6; D possibly corresponds to TRBD1 (5 bases). CDR1 and CDR2 from the germline V gene are MNHNY and SVGAGI (reference sequence). With 5 bases removed from V and 5 bases from J, the gap between germline ends came to 15 bases. There are 14 residues in the CDR3. The CDR3 bases are TGTGCCAGCAGTATAGCCGGGACCGAGTATGGCTACACCTTC. This codes for CASSIAGTEYGYTF.

The chain has TRBV6-5 and TRBJ2-2; D ambiguous. The germline V and J ends were trimmed by 0 bases and 7 bases, with 12 bases remaining between them. This CDR3 is 15 amino acids long. From germline, CDR1 is MNHEY and CDR2 SVGAGI. CDR3 DNA sequence: TGTGCCAGCAGTTACTCACCTGCCGGCAACGGGGAGCTGTTTTTT. It is translated as CASSYSPAGNGELFF.

This clone was found once. The chain combines TRBV28 with TRBJ2-3; 8 bases fit TRBD1. V trimming: 4 bases; J trimming: 1 base; junction bases outside the gene matches: 1. The CDR3 totals 14 residues. In germline, CDR1 is MDHEN, CDR2 SYDVKM. The CDR3 sequence: CASSSGQGTDTQYF. The CDR3, as DNA: TGTGCCAGCAGTTCGGGACAGGGCACAGATACGCAGTATTTT. Variable domain in full (rest from reference TRBV28 and TRBJ2-3): DVKVTQSSRYLVKRTGEKVFLECVQDMDHENMFWYRQDPGLGLRLIYFSYDVKMKEKGDIPEGYSVSREKKERFSLILESASTNQTSMYLCASSSGQGTDTQYFGPGTRLTVL.

The rearrangement uses TRBV30 and TRBJ1-3; D is ambiguous. This CDR3 is built from 13 residues. Trimming took 6 bases from V and 2 from J, leaving 11 bases between them. The germline V gene has CDR1 GTSNPN and CDR2 SVGIG (reference sequence). CDR3 protein: CACHPEAGNTIYF. DNA for the CDR3: TGTGCCTGCCATCCGGAGGCTGGAAACACCATATATTTT.

The chain carries TRBV9 and TRBJ2-5; 9 nucleotides align to TRBD1. TRBJ2-7 matches the DNA end more closely, so the J call is doubtful. The CDR3 has 14 amino acids. Germline lookup yields CDR1 SGDLS and CDR2 YYNGEE. The DNA of the CDR3 is TGTGCCAGGACAGGGGGTGTATATTCCTACGAGCAGTACTTC. Translated: CARTGGVYSYEQYF.

This sequence joins TRBV7-2 and TRBJ2-1; D may match TRBD1 or TRBD2 (5 bases each). Trimming left V 1 base short and J 2 bases short, with 15 bases between. The CDR3 sequence is 17 residues long. CDR1 and CDR2 from the germline V gene are SGHTA and FQGNSA. The chain's CDR3 is CASSLVGTQVPYNEQFF. CDR3 DNA: TGTGCCAGCAGCTTAGTAGGGACGCAGGTGCCCTACAATGAGCAGTTCTTC.

This chain joins TRBV5-4 and TRBJ2-4; unclear D gene. The germline CDR1 and CDR2 sequences are SGHNT and YYREEE (reference sequence). Trimming shortened V by 4 bases and J by 13 bases, and 24 bases separated the two germline ends. The CDR3 totals 15 residues. The chain's CDR3 is CASSPPGTKVITQYF. The CDR3 nucleotides read TGTGCCAGCAGCCCCCCCGGAACCAAAGTAATTACCCAGTACTTC. Supplemented by reference TRBV5-4 and TRBJ2-4, the full variable domain reads ETGVTQSPTHLIKTRGQQVTLRCSSQSGHNTVSWYQQALGQGPQFIFQYYREEENGRGNFPPRFSGLQFPNYSSELNVNALELDDSALYLCASSPPGTKVITQYFGAGTRLSVL.

The genes are TRBV5-6 and TRBJ2-3, with D possibly called TRBD1 or TRBD2 (5 bases each). This CDR3 has 17 amino acids. V dropped 5 bases and J dropped 0 bases, with 19 bases sitting between them. CDR1 and CDR2 (germline): SGHDT, YYEEEE. CDR3 DNA: TGTGCCAGCAGTTTAGAAACCGGGACCGTGAGCACAGATACGCAGTATTTT. It specifies CASSLETGTVSTDTQYF.

This chain links TRBV7-2 with TRBJ1-2; D uncertain. The CDR3 consists of 15 residues. The germline V and J ends were trimmed by 2 bases and 0 bases, with 10 bases remaining between them. Looked up from germline, CDR1 is SGHTA and CDR2 is FQGNSA. This chain's CDR3 is CASSLLSTSNYGYTF. The CDR3 DNA is TGTGCCAGCAGCTTATTGTCCACCTCTAACTATGGCTACACCTTC. Drawing the rest from reference TRBV7-2 and TRBJ1-2, the complete variable domain is GAGVSQSPSNKVTEKGKDVELRCDPISGHTALYWYRQSLGQGLEFLIYFQGNSAPDKSGLPSDRFSAERTGGSVSTLTIQRTQQEDSAVYLCASSLLSTSNYGYTFGSGTRLTVV.

This sequence joins TRBV19 and TRBJ2-7; no clear D gene. V lost 0 bases, J lost 5 bases, and 5 bases lay in between. CDR3 size: 12 residues. The germline gives CDR1 LNHDA, CDR2 SQIVND (reference sequence). The CDR3 nucleotides are TGTGCCAGTAGTATAGATCAGAACGAGCAGTACTTC. Its protein product is CASSIDQNEQYF.

The genes are TRBV7-6 and TRBJ2-2, with 8 bases fitting TRBD1. V was pared by 1 base and J by 4 bases, with 8 bases of the junction left unmatched. The V gene's germline CDR1 is SGHVS and CDR2 FNYEAQ. This CDR3 region has 17 residues. The CDR3 here is CASSLVGTGPATGELFF. The CDR3 coding sequence is TGTGCCAGCAGCTTAGTTGGGACAGGTCCCGCCACCGGGGAGCTGTTTTTT.

This rearrangement joins TRBV7-7 to TRBJ2-5; TRBD1 might be the D (6 bases). This CDR3 spans 13 amino acids. Germline V gives CDR1 SSHAT, CDR2 FNYEAQ (reference sequence). With 3 bases removed from V and 2 bases from J, the gap between germline ends came to 7 bases. The CDR3 coding sequence is TGTGCCAGCAGCTTCGGACAGCAAGAGACCCAGTACTTC. Translation: CASSFGQQETQYF.

This sequence joins TRBV28 and TRBJ1-2, with D unresolved. Looked up from germline, CDR1 is MDHEN and CDR2 is SYDVKM. V shed 1 base and J shed 0 bases, with 12 bases lying between them. The CDR3 totals 16 residues. CDR3 sequence: CASSLSADPTNYGYTF. The DNA for the CDR3 is TGTGCCAGCAGTTTATCGGCGGACCCGACTAACTATGGCTACACCTTC.

CDR3 coding DNA: TGTGCCAGCAGCGCGGACAGTAACACTGAAGCTTTCTTT. This sequence encodes CASSADSNTEAFF. The chain couples TRBV7-3 to TRBJ1-1, with TRBD1 as a possible D gene (6 bases). V was cut by 5 bases and J by 2 bases, with 9 bases left in between. CDR1 is SGHTA, CDR2 FQGTGA, per germline. This CDR3 region has 13 residues.

V gene TRBV7-2 combines with J gene TRBJ2-5, with 7 bases aligning to TRBD2. CDR1 and CDR2 (germline): SGHTA, FQGNSA. After removal of 4 bases from V and 5 bases from J, the junction contained 10 bases not matched to a gene. The CDR3 length is 15 residues. The CDR3 sequence: CASSYAPSGLETQYF. The CDR3 region has the DNA TGTGCCAGCAGCTATGCCCCTAGCGGTCTGGAGACCCAGTACTTC.

This clone was found a few times. V is TRBV4-1 and J is TRBJ2-2; 14 bases match TRBD2. Germline V gene sequence: CDR1 MGHRA, CDR2 YSYEKL. The CDR3 is made up of 19 amino acids. V was clipped by 2 bases and J by 4 bases; unmatched bases: 9. CDR3 sequence: CASSQPPGLAGERTGELFF. CDR3 coding DNA: TGCGCCAGCAGCCAACCCCCGGGACTAGCGGGGGAACGCACCGGGGAGCTGTTTTTT.

This clone was counted once. This sequence joins TRBV7-3 and TRBJ2-2; TRBD1 aligns across 10 bases. The trim removed 5 bases at V and 5 bases at J, leaving 8 bases unmatched. Germline CDR1 reads SGHTA; CDR2 reads FQGTGA. CDR3 length equals 16 residues. The CDR3 reads CASSTLGQGGTGELFF. The CDR3, as DNA: TGTGCCAGCAGCACCCTAGGACAGGGGGGAACCGGGGAGCTGTTTTTT.

The chain is built from TRBV7-2 and TRBJ1-1; the D is unclear. Germline loops: CDR1 SGHTA, CDR2 FQGNSA. There are 12 residues in the CDR3. With 6 bases removed from V and 5 bases from J, the gap between germline ends came to 10 bases. The CDR3 nucleotides read TGTGCCAGCAGACCGCCTTTAACTGAAGCTTTCTTT. Amino acid sequence: CASRPPLTEAFF.

The rearrangement joins TRBV20-1 to TRBJ2-7; D is unclear. V lost 3 bases and J 6 bases, leaving 9 bases between the germline ends. Germline CDR1 and CDR2: DFQATT and SNEGSKA (reference sequence). The CDR3 is 11 residues long. The chain's CDR3 is CSASSSPEQYF. The CDR3 DNA follows: TGCAGTGCTAGTTCCTCTCCCGAGCAGTACTTC.

V usage is TRBV25-1 and J usage is TRBJ1-1; no firm D call. The germline V gene has CDR1 MGHDK and CDR2 SYGVNS. This CDR3 has 14 residues. The V gene lost 1 base and the J gene lost 0 bases, with 6 bases spanning the gap. This CDR3 is CASSESALNTEAFF. The CDR3 region has the DNA TGTGCCAGCAGTGAATCAGCGCTGAACACTGAAGCTTTCTTT.

V and J are TRBV28 and TRBJ1-5; TRBD1 matches 10 bases. The CDR3 runs 16 residues. The trim removed 6 bases at V and 6 bases at J, leaving 11 bases unmatched. In germline, CDR1 is MDHEN, CDR2 SYDVKM. CDR3 loop: CASSLPGQGLFQPQHF. The CDR3 nucleotides read TGTGCCAGCAGCCTACCGGGACAGGGGTTGTTTCAGCCCCAGCATTTT.

V is TRBV18 and J is TRBJ2-5, with D possibly TRBD2 on 6 matching bases. This CDR3 contains 12 residues. V lost 5 bases and J lost 5, with 9 bases in between. Germline values: CDR1 KGHSH, CDR2 LQKENI. The CDR3 here is CASSGLAETQYF. Here the CDR3 DNA reads TGTGCCAGCTCAGGGCTAGCGGAGACCCAGTACTTC.

This chain uses TRBV28 with TRBJ1-2; D is ambiguous. This CDR3 contains 13 residues. CDR1 and CDR2 from the germline V gene are MDHEN and SYDVKM. The V gene lost 3 bases and the J gene lost 5 bases, with 10 bases spanning the gap. Written as DNA, the CDR3 is TGTGCCAGCAGTTTCGGGAGCAAATATGGCTACACCTTC. Translated, it gives CASSFGSKYGYTF.